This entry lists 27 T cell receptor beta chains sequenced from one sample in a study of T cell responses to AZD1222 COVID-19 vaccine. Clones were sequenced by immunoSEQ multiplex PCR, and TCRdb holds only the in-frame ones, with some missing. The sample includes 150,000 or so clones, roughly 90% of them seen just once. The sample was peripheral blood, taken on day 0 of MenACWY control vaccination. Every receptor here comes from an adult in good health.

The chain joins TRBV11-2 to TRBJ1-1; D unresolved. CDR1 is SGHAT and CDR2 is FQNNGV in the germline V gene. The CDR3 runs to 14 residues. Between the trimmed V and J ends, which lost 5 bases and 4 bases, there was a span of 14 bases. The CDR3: CASSPRGRATEAFF. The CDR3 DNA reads TGTGCCAGCAGCCCTCGTGGGCGGGCCACTGAAGCTTTCTTT.

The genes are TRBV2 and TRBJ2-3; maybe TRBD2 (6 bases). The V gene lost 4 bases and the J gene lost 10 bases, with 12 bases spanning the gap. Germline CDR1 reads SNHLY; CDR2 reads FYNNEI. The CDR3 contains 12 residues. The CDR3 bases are TGTGCCAGCAGTGGAGGGGAGGATCCGCAGTATTTT. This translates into CASSGGEDPQYF.

CDR3 in DNA: TGTGCCAGCAGAAGGGACAGATATCAGCCCCAGCATTTT. The encoded protein is CASRRDRYQPQHF. The chain uses TRBV6-5 and TRBJ1-5; TRBD1 matches 7 bases. V shed 6 bases and J 5 bases; nucleotides not matched to a gene: 4. Germline CDR1 and CDR2: MNHEY and SVGAGI. The CDR3 contains 13 residues.

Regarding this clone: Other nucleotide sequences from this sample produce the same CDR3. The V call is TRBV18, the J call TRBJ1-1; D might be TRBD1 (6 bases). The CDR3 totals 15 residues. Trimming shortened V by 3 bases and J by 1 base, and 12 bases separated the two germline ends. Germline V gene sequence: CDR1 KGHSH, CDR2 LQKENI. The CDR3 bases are TGTGCCAGCTCACCGACGAGGGGGGGGAACACTGAAGCTTTCTTT. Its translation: CASSPTRGGNTEAFF.

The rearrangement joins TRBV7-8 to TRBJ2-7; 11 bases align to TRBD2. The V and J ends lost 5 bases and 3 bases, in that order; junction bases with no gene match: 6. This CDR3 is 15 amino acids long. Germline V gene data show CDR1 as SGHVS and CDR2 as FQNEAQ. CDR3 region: CASSPRLAGIYEQYF. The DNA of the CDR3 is TGTGCCAGCAGCCCGAGACTAGCGGGAATCTACGAGCAGTACTTC.

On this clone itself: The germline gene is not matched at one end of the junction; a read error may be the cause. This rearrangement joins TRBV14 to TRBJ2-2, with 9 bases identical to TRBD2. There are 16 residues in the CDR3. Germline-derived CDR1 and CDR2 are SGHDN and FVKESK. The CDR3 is CASSLAGGPKTGELFF. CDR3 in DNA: TGTGCCAGCTCCCTGGCGGGGGGGCCGAAGACCGGGGAGCTGTTTTTT.

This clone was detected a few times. CDR3 in amino acids: CASSLGGRVGGQPQHF. CDR3 in DNA: TGTGCCAGCAGCTTAGGAGGCAGGGTGGGTGGACAGCCCCAGCATTTT. This chain joins TRBV7-8 and TRBJ1-5; D perhaps matches TRBD1 (5 bases). In germline, CDR1 is SGHVS, CDR2 FQNEAQ. Trimming removed 1 base at V and 7 bases at J, with 17 bases between. The CDR3 is 16 amino acids.

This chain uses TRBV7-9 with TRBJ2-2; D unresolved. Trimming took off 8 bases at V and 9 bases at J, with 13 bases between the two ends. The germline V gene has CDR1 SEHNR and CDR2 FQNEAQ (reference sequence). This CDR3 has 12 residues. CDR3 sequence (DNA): TGTGCCAGCCCCGACTCTGGCCGGGAGCTGTTTTTT. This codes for CASPDSGRELFF.

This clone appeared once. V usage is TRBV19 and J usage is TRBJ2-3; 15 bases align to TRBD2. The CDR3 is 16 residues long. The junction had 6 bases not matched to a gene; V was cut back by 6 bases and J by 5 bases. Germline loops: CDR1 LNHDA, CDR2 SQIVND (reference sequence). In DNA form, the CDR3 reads TGTGCCAGTAGGAGGACTAGCGGGGGGGCGGGAGATACGCAGTATTTT. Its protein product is CASRRTSGGAGDTQYF.

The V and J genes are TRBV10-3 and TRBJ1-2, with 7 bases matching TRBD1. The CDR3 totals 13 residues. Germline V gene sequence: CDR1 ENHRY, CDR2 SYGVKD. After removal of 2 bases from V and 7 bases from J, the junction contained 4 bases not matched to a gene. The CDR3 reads CAISETTGVGYTF. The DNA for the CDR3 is TGTGCCATCAGTGAGACCACAGGGGTTGGCTACACCTTC.

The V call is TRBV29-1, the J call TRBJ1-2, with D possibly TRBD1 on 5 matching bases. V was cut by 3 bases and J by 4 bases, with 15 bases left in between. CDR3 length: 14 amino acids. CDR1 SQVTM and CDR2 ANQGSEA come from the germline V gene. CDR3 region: CSVEMQGLSYGYTF. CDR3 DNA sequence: TGCAGCGTTGAGATGCAGGGCCTCTCCTATGGCTACACCTTC.

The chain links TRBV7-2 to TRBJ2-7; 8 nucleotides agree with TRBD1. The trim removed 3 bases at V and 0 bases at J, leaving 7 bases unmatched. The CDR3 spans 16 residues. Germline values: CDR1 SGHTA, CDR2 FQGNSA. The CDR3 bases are TGTGCCAGCAGCTTGTTTGGGACAGGTTACTCCTACGAGCAGTACTTC. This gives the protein CASSLFGTGYSYEQYF.

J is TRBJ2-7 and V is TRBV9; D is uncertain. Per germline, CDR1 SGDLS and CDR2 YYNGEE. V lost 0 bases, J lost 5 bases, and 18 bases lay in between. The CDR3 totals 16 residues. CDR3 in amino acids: CASSVGLGPSDNEQYF. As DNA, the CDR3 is TGTGCCAGCAGCGTAGGTTTAGGACCGAGCGACAACGAGCAGTACTTC.

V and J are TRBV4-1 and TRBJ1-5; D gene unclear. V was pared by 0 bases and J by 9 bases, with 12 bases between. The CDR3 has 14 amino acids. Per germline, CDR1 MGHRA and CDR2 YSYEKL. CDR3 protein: CASSQEGNGRPQHF. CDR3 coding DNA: TGCGCCAGCAGCCAAGAAGGCAACGGGAGGCCCCAGCATTTT.

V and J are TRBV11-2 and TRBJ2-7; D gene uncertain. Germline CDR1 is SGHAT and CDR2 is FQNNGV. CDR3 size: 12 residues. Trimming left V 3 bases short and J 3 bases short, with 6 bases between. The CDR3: CASSFDFYEQYV. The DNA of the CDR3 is TGTGCCAGCAGCTTTGACTTCTACGAGCAGTACGTC.

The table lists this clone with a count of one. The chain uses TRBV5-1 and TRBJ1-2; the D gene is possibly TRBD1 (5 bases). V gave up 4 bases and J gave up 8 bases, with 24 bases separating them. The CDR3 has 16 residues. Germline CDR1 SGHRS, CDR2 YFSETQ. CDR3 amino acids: CASSQEISVLGGGYTF. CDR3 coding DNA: TGCGCCAGCAGCCAAGAAATCTCGGTTCTGGGGGGAGGCTACACCTTC.

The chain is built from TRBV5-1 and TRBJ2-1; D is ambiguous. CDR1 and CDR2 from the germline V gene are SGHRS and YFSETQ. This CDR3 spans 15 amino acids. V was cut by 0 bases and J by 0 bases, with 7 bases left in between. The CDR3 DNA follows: TGCGCCAGCAGCTTGGAAGGCACCTCCTACAATGAGCAGTTCTTC. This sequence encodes CASSLEGTSYNEQFF.

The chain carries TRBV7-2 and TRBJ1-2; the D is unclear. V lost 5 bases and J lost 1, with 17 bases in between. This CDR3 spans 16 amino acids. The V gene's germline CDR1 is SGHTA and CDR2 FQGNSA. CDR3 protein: CASSLPRAVINYGYTF. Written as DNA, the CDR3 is TGTGCCAGCAGCCTCCCGCGGGCAGTCATTAACTATGGCTACACCTTC.

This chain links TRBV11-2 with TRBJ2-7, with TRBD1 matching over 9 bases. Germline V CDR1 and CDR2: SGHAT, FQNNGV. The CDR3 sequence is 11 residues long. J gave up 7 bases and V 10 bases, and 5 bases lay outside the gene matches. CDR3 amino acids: CATQGAGEQYF. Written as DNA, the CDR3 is TGTGCCACACAGGGGGCGGGGGAGCAGTACTTC.

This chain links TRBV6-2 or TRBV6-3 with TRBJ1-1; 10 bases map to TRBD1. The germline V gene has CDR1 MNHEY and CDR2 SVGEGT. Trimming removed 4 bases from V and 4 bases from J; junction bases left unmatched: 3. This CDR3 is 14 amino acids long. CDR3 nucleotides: TGTGCCAGCAGTTGGACAGGGGGGGGCACTGAAGCTTTCTTT. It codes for CASSWTGGGTEAFF.

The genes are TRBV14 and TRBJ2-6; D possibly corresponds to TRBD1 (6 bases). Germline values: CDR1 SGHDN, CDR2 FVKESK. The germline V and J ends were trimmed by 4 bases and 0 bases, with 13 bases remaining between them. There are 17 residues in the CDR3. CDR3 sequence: CASSLLRTVSGANVLTF. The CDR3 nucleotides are TGTGCCAGCAGCCTACTTAGGACAGTCTCTGGGGCCAACGTCCTGACTTTC.

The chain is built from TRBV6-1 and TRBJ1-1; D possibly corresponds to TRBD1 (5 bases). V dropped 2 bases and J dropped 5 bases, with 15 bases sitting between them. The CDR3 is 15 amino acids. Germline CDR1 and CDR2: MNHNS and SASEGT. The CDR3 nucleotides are TGTGCCAGCAGTGAATGGCAGGGTCTGGGGACTGAAGCTTTCTTT. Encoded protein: CASSEWQGLGTEAFF.

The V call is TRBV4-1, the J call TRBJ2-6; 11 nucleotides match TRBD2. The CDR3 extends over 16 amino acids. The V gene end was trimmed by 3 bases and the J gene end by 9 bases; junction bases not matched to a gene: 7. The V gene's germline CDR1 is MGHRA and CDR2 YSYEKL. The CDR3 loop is CASSQRGTSGFNVLTF. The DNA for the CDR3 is TGCGCCAGCAGCCAGAGGGGGACTAGCGGATTCAACGTCCTGACTTTC.

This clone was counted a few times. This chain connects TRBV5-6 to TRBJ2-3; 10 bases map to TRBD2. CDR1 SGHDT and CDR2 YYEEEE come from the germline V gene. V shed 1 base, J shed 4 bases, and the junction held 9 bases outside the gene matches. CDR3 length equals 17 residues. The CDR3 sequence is CASSLKLSGGAADTQYF. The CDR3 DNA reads TGTGCCAGCAGCTTGAAGTTAAGCGGGGGGGCCGCAGATACGCAGTATTTT.

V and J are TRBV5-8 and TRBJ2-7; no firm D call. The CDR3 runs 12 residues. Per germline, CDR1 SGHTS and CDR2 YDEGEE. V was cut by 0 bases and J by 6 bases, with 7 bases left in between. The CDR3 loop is CASSLVGGEQYF. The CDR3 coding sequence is TGTGCCAGCAGCTTGGTGGGCGGCGAGCAGTACTTC.

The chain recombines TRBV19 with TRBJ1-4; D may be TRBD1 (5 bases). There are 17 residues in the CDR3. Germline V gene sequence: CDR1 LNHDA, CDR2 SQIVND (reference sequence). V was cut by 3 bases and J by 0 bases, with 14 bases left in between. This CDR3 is CASSMNPGRATNEKLFF. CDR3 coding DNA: TGTGCCAGTAGTATGAACCCGGGACGGGCAACTAATGAAAAACTGTTTTTT. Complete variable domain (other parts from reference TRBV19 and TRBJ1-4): DGGITQSPKYLFRKEGQNVTLSCEQNLNHDAMYWYRQDPGQGLRLIYYSQIVNDFQKGDIAEGYSVSREKKESFPLTVTSAQKNPTAFYLCASSMNPGRATNEKLFFGSGTQLSVL.

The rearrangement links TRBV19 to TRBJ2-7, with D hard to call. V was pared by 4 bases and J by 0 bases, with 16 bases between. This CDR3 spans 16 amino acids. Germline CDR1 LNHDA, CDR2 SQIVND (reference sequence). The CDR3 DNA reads TGTGCCAGTAGTAGATCTGGGATATTTGGCTCCTACGAGCAGTACTTC. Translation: CASSRSGIFGSYEQYF.